This T cell receptor beta chain was captured by sequencing in a study of blood T cell repertoires in COVID-19. This CDR3 is built from 11 residues. In germline, CDR1 is GTSNPN, CDR2 SVGIG (reference sequence). Trimming cost V 4 bases and J 4 bases, with 7 bases left between them. Produced via immunoSEQ multiplex PCR; TCRdb's table is partial and in-frame only. This repertoire shows under 350,000 clones, 80% to 95% found once; its top ten account for roughly 7.3%. Sequencing input: peripheral blood. The chain carries TRBV30 and TRBJ1-1; D unclear. This clonotype was sampled from a woman in her 30s with COVID-19, enrolled during active disease. CDR3 sequence (DNA): TGTGCCTGGACGCGAGGCACTGAAGCTTTCTTT. It is translated as CAWTRGTEAFF.